The rows below give T cell receptor beta chains drawn from one sample of a study of blood T cell repertoires in COVID-19. Repertoires were generated with immunoSEQ multiplex PCR, while TCRdb's copy carries only in-frame clones and drops some. The table has under 70,000 clones, around 67% seen once. The specimen was peripheral blood. The receptors were sampled from a woman in her sixties or seventies with acute or convalescent COVID-19. Each CDR3 is given with its conserved first and last residue. D genes are given only for firm matches. Part of the rows lack a size; the others show once, few, many or a class for expanded clones.

D gene,V gene,clone size,J gene,CDR3 protein,CDR3 DNA
TRBD2,TRBV5-5,-,TRBJ2-7,CASGLARYEQYF,TGTGCCAGCGGACTAGCGAGGTACGAGCAGTACTTC
-,TRBV7-3,-,TRBJ2-2,CASSPQVTGELFF,TGTGCCAGCAGCCCCCAGGTCACCGGGGAGCTGTTTTTT
-,TRBV7-9,-,TRBJ1-1,CASAWTGGDTEAFF,TGTGCCAGCGCCTGGACCGGGGGAGACACTGAAGCTTTCTTT
TRBD1,TRBV5-5,-,TRBJ2-5,CASSLVETGLFQETQYF,TGTGCCAGCAGCTTGGTTGAGACAGGGTTATTCCAAGAGACCCAGTACTTC
-,TRBV12-5,-,TRBJ1-3,CASGVSGTSGNTIYF,TGTGCTAGTGGTGTCAGCGGTACCTCTGGAAACACCATATATTTT
TRBD1,TRBV4-2,once,TRBJ1-1,CASSQEGDRVAAFF,TGTGCCAGCAGCCAAGAGGGGGACAGGGTGGCAGCTTTCTTT
TRBD1,TRBV15,-,TRBJ1-5,CATSRDGTGDQPQHF,TGTGCCACCAGCAGAGACGGGACAGGGGATCAGCCCCAGCATTTT
-,TRBV5-1,-,TRBJ1-6,CASSLANQGYNSPLHF,TGCGCCAGCAGCTTGGCCAATCAGGGGTATAATTCACCCCTCCACTTT
-,TRBV27,-,TRBJ2-5,CASTHSGRRQETQYF,TGTGCCAGCACCCACAGTGGTCGACGGCAAGAGACCCAGTACTTC
-,TRBV29-1,-,TRBJ2-2,CSVDQGFTGELFF,TGCAGCGTTGATCAGGGGTTCACCGGGGAGCTGTTTTTT
-,TRBV11-2,-,TRBJ1-1,CASSFPRVWGNTEAFF,TGTGCCAGCAGCTTTCCCAGGGTTTGGGGGAACACTGAAGCTTTCTTT
TRBD1,TRBV5-1,-,TRBJ1-1,CASSRRGTENTEAFF,TGCGCCAGCAGCCGAAGAGGGACAGAGAACACTGAAGCTTTCTTT
-,TRBV30,-,TRBJ1-5,CAWSRPDTAGQPQHF,TGTGCCTGGAGTCGGCCCGACACTGCAGGTCAGCCCCAGCATTTT
-,TRBV5-1,-,TRBJ2-7,CASSQSYHYEQYF,TGCGCCAGCAGCCAGTCGTACCACTACGAGCAGTACTTC
TRBD1,TRBV7-6,-,TRBJ2-5,CASSLVIAGGAETQYF,TGTGCCAGCAGCTTAGTGATAGCAGGGGGCGCGGAGACCCAGTACTTC
-,TRBV27,-,TRBJ2-5,CASSLSAAGQETQYF,TGTGCCAGCAGTTTATCGGCTGCGGGTCAAGAGACCCAGTACTTC
-,TRBV7-9,-,TRBJ2-3,CASSLGVSTDTQYF,TGTGCCAGCAGCTTGGGAGTCTCCACAGATACGCAGTATTTT
TRBD1,TRBV4-1,-,TRBJ1-2,CASSPSTGANYGYTF,TGCGCCAGCAGCCCGTCGACAGGGGCGAACTATGGCTACACCTTC
-,TRBV13,-,TRBJ2-1,CASSSNPRLRGEQFF,TGTGCCAGCAGCTCCAACCCACGGCTAAGGGGTGAGCAGTTCTTC
-,TRBV19,-,TRBJ2-7,CASSIGGPSYEQYF,TGTGCCAGTAGTATTGGCGGGCCTTCCTACGAGCAGTACTTC
TRBD1,TRBV5-1,-,TRBJ1-1,CASSFSGQWGTEAFF,TGCGCCAGCAGCTTTTCGGGACAGTGGGGCACTGAAGCTTTCTTT
-,TRBV5-1,-,TRBJ2-1,CASSLAGQKSNEQFF,TGCGCCAGCAGCTTGGCGGGACAAAAGAGCAATGAGCAGTTCTTC
-,TRBV3-1/TRBV3-2,-,TRBJ2-3,CASSHPGAGVGSDTQYF,TGTGCCAGCAGCCACCCTGGTGCCGGGGTCGGTTCAGATACGCAGTATTTT
-,TRBV25-1,-,TRBJ1-4,CASRANGGANEKLFF,TGTGCCAGCAGGGCAAACGGAGGTGCTAACGAAAAACTGTTTTTT
TRBD1,TRBV5-1,-,TRBJ2-2,CASSSTGAGELFF,TGCGCCAGCAGCTCGACAGGGGCCGGGGAGCTGTTTTTT
TRBD1,TRBV29-1,once,TRBJ1-2,CSVLGQGRYGYTF,TGCAGCGTATTAGGACAGGGGCGGTATGGCTACACCTTC
-,TRBV27,-,TRBJ1-1,CASSVRGRTEAFF,TGTGCCAGCAGTGTTAGGGGCAGAACTGAAGCTTTCTTT
-,TRBV28,-,TRBJ1-2,CASRPAAYGYTF,TGTGCCAGCAGACCGGCAGCGTATGGCTACACCTTC
TRBD1,TRBV7-9,-,TRBJ2-2,CASSPQGGTGELFF,TGTGCCAGCAGCCCACAGGGGGGCACCGGGGAGCTGTTTTTT
-,TRBV19,-,TRBJ1-1,CASSMRNTEAFF,TGTGCCAGTAGTATGAGGAACACTGAAGCTTTCTTT
TRBD2,TRBV15,once,TRBJ2-7,CATSRDQVRGGGEQYF,TGTGCCACCAGCAGAGACCAGGTCCGCGGGGGAGGCGAGCAGTACTTC
TRBD1,TRBV3-1/TRBV3-2,-,TRBJ1-2,CASSQDSDRGGYTF,TGTGCCAGCAGCCAAGATTCCGACAGGGGTGGCTACACCTTC
-,TRBV5-6,-,TRBJ2-5,CASSLKLWETQYF,TGTGCCAGCAGCTTGAAACTTTGGGAGACCCAGTACTTC
-,TRBV7-8,-,TRBJ1-5,CASRPGTRGNQPQHF,TGTGCCAGCAGGCCCGGGACAAGAGGCAATCAGCCCCAGCATTTT
TRBD1,TRBV7-9,-,TRBJ1-1,CASSLPGGKAFF,TGTGCCAGCAGCTTACCAGGGGGAAAAGCTTTCTTT
TRBD1,TRBV15,-,TRBJ1-1,CATSRRGGGTEAFF,TGTGCCACCAGCAGAAGAGGGGGCGGGACTGAAGCTTTCTTT
-,TRBV11-3,-,TRBJ1-1,CASSPRGGKTEAFF,TGTGCCAGCAGCCCACGGGGGGGGAAGACTGAAGCTTTCTTT
-,TRBV9,few,TRBJ2-7,CASSVVPAGSHEQYF,TGTGCCAGCAGCGTAGTTCCGGCAGGGTCTCACGAGCAGTACTTC
TRBD1,TRBV12-3/TRBV12-4,few,TRBJ1-2,CASSRDRGNGYTF,TGTGCCAGCAGTCGGGACAGAGGGAATGGCTACACCTTC
-,TRBV3-1/TRBV3-2,-,TRBJ1-4,CASSQEPGVRGEKLFF,TGTGCCAGCAGCCAAGAGCCGGGGGTAAGAGGGGAAAAACTGTTTTTT
-,TRBV5-4,few,TRBJ1-1,CASSSGQRGNTEAFF,TGTGCCAGCAGCAGCGGACAGCGGGGGAACACTGAAGCTTTCTTT
TRBD2,TRBV27,-,TRBJ2-1,CASSLFSGEGNEQFF,TGTGCCAGCAGTTTATTTTCCGGGGAGGGCAATGAGCAGTTCTTC